At least ten counts were recorded for the clone carrying this T cell receptor (beta chain). Its antigen is not identified. Sample time point: sample taken at primary tumor resection. Patients with untreated early-stage non-small cell lung cancer, numbering roughly 69, were the donors. All TCR cDNA molecules were individually tagged with a unique molecular identifier. TCRdb re-called the 5' RACE reads through MiXCR, storing one row per CDR3 protein. The table shows about 27,000 distinct CDR3 sequences, with approximately 7% occurring only once. These data belong to a study of spatial heterogeneity in lung cancer. Turning to the study itself: In tumor regions, TCR transcript counts tracked strongly with a T cell module score from matched bulk RNA-seq.

Study findings and constraints: Sequencing reached an estimated coverage of tumor T cells that was only roughly 7% for alpha chains and roughly 13% for beta chains. Tracking of tumor mutation counts was seen in expanded intratumoral alpha and beta TCR counts.

The sequencing used lung tumor tissue, collected at surgery. This clonotype originated in a male donor with early-stage non-small cell lung cancer.

The CDR3 DNA follows: TGTGCCAGCAGCCGGGACAGACTCTCCTACAATGAGCAGTTCTTC. It codes for CASSRDRLSYNEQFF. The chain couples TRBV11-2 to TRBJ2-1; 7 bases are shared with TRBD1. CDR3 size: 15 residues. The germline CDR1 and CDR2 sequences are SGHAT and FQNNGV. J was trimmed by 0 bases and V by 5 bases; bases with no gene match: 4. Together with reference TRBV11-2 and TRBJ2-1, the CDR3 gives the full variable domain: EAGVAQSPRYKIIEKRQSVAFWCNPISGHATLYWYQQILGQGPKLLIQFQNNGVVDDSQLPKDRFSAERLKGVDSTLKIQPAKLEDSAVYLCASSRDRLSYNEQFFGPGTRLTVL.